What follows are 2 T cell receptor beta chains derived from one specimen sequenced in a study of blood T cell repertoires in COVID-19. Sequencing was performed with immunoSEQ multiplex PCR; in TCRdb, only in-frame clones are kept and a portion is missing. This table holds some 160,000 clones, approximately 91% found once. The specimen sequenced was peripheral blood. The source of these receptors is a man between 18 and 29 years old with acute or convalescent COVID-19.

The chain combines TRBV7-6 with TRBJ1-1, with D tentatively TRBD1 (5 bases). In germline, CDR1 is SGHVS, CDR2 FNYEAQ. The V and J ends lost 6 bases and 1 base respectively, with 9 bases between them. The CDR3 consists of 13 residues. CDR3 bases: TGTGCCAGCAGTCGGGACTGGAACACTGAAGCTTTCTTT. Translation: CASSRDWNTEAFF.

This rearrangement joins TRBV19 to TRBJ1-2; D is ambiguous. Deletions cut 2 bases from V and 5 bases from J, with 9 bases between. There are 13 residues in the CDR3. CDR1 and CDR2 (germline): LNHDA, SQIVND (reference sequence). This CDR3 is CASSIIISYGYTF. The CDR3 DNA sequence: TGTGCCAGTAGTATAATAATATCGTATGGCTACACCTTC.